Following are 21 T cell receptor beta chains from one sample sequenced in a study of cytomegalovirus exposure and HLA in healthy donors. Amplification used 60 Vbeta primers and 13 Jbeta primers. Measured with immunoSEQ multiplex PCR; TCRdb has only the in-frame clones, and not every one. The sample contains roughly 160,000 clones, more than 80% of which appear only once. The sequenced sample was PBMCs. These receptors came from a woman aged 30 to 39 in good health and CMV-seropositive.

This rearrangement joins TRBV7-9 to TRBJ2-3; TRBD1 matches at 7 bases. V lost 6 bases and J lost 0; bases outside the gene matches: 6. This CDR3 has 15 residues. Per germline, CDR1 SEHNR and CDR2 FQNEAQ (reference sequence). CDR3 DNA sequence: TGTGCCAGCAGTCTACAGGGGCCTAGCACAGATACGCAGTATTTT. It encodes CASSLQGPSTDTQYF.

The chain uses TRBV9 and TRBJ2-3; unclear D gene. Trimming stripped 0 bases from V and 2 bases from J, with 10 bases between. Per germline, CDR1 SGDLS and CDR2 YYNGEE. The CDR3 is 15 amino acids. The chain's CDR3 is CASSVGSRITDTQYF. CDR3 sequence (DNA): TGTGCCAGCAGCGTAGGTTCCAGAATCACAGATACGCAGTATTTT.

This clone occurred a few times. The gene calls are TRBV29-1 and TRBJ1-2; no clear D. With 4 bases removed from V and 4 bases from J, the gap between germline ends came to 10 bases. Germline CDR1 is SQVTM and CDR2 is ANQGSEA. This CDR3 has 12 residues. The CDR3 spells CSVGGNTYGYTF. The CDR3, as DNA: TGCAGCGTTGGAGGGAATACCTATGGCTACACCTTC.

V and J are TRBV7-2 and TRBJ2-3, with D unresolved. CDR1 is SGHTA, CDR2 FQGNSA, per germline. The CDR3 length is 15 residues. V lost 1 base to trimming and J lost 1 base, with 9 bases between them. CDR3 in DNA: TGTGCCAGCAGCTTAGGTATCTACGGCACAGATACGCAGTATTTT. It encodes CASSLGIYGTDTQYF.

The CDR3 is CSVGRVNTGELFF. The CDR3 nucleotides read TGCAGCGTCGGGAGGGTTAACACCGGGGAGCTGTTTTTT. V is TRBV29-1 and J is TRBJ2-2, with 8 bases identical to TRBD2. V gave up 6 bases and J gave up 2 bases; unmatched junction bases: 2. The CDR3 has 13 amino acids. Germline CDR1 is SQVTM and CDR2 is ANQGSEA.

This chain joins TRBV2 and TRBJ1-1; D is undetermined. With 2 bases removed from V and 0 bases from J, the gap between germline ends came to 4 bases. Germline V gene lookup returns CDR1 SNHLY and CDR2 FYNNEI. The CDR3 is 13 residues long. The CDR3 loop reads CASSEYLNTEAFF. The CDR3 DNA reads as TGTGCCAGCAGTGAATATTTGAACACTGAAGCTTTCTTT.

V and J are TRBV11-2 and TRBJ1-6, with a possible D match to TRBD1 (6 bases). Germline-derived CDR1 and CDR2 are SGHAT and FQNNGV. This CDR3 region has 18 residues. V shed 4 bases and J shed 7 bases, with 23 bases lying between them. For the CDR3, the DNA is TGTGCCAGCAGCTCCCCTTCGGTGGGCAGGGGCGGGAATTCACCCCTCCACTTT. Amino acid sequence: CASSSPSVGRGGNSPLHF.

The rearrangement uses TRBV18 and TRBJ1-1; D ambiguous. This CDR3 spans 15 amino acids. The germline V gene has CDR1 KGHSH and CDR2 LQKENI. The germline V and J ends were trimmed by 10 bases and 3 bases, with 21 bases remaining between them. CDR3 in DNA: TGTGCCACCTCGTACCGCTCCGGCCGGGACACTGAAGCTTTCTTT. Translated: CATSYRSGRDTEAFF. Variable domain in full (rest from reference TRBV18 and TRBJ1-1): NAGVMQNPRHLVRRRGQEARLRCSPMKGHSHVYWYRQLPEEGLKFMVYLQKENIIDESGMPKERFSAEFPKEGPSILRIQQVVRGDSAAYFCATSYRSGRDTEAFFGQGTRLTVV.

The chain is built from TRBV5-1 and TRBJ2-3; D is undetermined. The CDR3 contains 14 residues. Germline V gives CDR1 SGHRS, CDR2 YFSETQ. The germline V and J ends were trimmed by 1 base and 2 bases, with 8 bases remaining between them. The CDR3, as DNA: TGCGCCAGCAGCTTGCGAACAGTCACAGATACGCAGTATTTT. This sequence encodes CASSLRTVTDTQYF.

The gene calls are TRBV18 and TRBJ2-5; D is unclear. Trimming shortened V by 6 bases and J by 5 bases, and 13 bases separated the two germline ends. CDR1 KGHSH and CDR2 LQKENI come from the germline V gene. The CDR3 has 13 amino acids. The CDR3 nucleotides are TGTGCCAGCTCTGAGACTCTAGAGGAGACCCAGTACTTC. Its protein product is CASSETLEETQYF.

The CDR3 is CATHTPLRGGNEQFF. CDR3 nucleotide sequence: TGTGCCACCCACACCCCCCTGCGGGGGGGCAATGAGCAGTTCTTC. V is TRBV27 and J is TRBJ2-1, with 9 bases lining up with TRBD2. Germline CDR1 and CDR2: MNHEY and SMNVEV (reference sequence). The CDR3 is made up of 15 amino acids. With 10 bases clipped from V and 6 bases from J, the junction kept 13 bases outside the gene matches.

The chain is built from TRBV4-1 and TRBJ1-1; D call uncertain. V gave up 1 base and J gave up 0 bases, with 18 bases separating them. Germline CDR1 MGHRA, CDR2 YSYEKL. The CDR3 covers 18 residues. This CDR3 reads CASSQVFMALNVNTEAFF. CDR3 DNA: TGCGCCAGCAGCCAAGTCTTCATGGCTCTCAACGTGAACACTGAAGCTTTCTTT.

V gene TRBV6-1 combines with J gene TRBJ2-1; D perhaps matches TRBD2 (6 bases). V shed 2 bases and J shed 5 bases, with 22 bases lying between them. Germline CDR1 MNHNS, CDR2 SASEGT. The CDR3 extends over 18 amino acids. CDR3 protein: CASSESPFGGSRDNEQFF. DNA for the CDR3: TGTGCCAGCAGTGAAAGCCCCTTCGGAGGGTCGAGGGACAATGAGCAGTTCTTC.

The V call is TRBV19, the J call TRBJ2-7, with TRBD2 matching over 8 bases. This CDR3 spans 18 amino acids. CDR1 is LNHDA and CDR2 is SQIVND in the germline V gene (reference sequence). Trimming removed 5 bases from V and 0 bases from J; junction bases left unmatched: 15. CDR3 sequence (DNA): TGTGCCAGTAGTCGGGGGGGTTCTCTCCCCAACCCCTCCTACGAGCAGTACTTC. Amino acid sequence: CASSRGGSLPNPSYEQYF.

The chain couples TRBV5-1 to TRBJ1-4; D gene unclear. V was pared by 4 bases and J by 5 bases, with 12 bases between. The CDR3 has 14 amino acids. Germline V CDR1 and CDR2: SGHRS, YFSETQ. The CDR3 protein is CASSIAQANEKLFF. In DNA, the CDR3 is TGCGCCAGCAGCATAGCGCAAGCAAATGAAAAACTGTTTTTT.

CDR3 protein: CASSLDLRGTYGYTF. The CDR3 region has the DNA TGTGCCAGCAGCCTGGACCTCAGGGGCACCTATGGCTACACCTTC. The chain joins TRBV7-9 to TRBJ1-2, with D possibly being TRBD1 (6 bases). Germline V CDR1 and CDR2: SEHNR, FQNEAQ (reference sequence). This CDR3 has 15 residues. Deletions cut 5 bases from V and 4 bases from J, with 17 bases between.

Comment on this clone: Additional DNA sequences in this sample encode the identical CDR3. The CDR3 DNA is TGTGCCAGCAGTTACTCGCGCGGGGGAAACACAGATACGCAGTATTTT. It codes for CASSYSRGGNTDTQYF. The chain couples TRBV6-6 to TRBJ2-3, with 7 bases aligning to TRBD2. Trimming removed 0 bases from V and 2 bases from J; junction bases left unmatched: 5. This CDR3 region has 16 residues. From germline, CDR1 is MNHNY and CDR2 SVGAGI (reference sequence).

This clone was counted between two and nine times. The CDR3 nucleotides read TGTGCCAGCGCCCCGTCGGGATGGCAGCCCCAGCATTTT. It specifies CASAPSGWQPQHF. This sequence joins TRBV27 and TRBJ1-5; no firm D call. This CDR3 has 13 residues. CDR1 is MNHEY, CDR2 SMNVEV, per germline (reference sequence). Between the trimmed V and J ends, which lost 8 bases and 7 bases, there was a span of 15 bases.

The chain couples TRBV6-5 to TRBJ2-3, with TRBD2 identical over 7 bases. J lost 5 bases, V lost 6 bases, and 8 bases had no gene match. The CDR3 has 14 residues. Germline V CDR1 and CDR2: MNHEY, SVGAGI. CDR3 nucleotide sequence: TGTGCCAGCAGATACACTAGCGCGGAAGATACGCAGTATTTT. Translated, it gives CASRYTSAEDTQYF.

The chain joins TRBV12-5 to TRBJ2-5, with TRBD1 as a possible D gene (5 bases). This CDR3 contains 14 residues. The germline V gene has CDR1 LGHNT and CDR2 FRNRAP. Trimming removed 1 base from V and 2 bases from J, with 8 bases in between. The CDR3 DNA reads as TGTGCTAGTGGTTTGGGCAGGGATCAAGAGACCCAGTACTTC. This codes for CASGLGRDQETQYF.

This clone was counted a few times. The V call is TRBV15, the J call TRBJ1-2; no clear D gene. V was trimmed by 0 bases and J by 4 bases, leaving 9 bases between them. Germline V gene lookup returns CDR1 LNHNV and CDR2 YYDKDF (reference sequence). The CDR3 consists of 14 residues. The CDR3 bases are TGTGCCACCAGCAGAGATCGGGAGGGCTATGGCTACACCTTC. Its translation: CATSRDREGYGYTF.